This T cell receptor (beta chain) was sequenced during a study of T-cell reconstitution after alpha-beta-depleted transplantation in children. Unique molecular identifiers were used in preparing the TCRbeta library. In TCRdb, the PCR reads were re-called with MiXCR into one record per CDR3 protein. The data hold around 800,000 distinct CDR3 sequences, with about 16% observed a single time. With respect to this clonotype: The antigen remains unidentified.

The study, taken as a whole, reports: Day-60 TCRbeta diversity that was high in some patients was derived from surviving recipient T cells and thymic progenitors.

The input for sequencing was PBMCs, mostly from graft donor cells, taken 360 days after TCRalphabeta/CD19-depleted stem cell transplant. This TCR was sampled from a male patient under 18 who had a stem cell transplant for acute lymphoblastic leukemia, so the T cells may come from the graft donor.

Here the CDR3 DNA reads TGTGCCAGCAGCCCCATAGCGGAGGCAGATGAGCAGTTCTTC. It translates to CASSPIAEADEQFF. The genes are TRBV7-3 and TRBJ2-1; perhaps TRBD2 as D (6 bases). In germline, CDR1 is SGHTA, CDR2 FQGTGA. Trimming pared 5 bases from V and 8 bases from J, leaving 16 bases between. This CDR3 is 14 amino acids long. Complete variable domain (other parts from reference TRBV7-3 and TRBJ2-1): GAGVSQTPSNKVTEKGKYVELRCDPISGHTALYWYRQSLGQGPEFLIYFQGTGAADDSGLPNDRFFAVRPEGSVSTLKIQRTERGDSAVYLCASSPIAEADEQFFGPGTRLTVL.